This T cell receptor (beta chain) appears in the sequencing data of a study of STAT5B mutations in CD4+ large granular lymphocyte leukemia. A remark on this clone: Its antigen is currently unknown.

As handled by the study authors: Lowest detectable productive clonotype frequency was 2.59 x 10-5. Repertoires were generated with immunoSEQ multiplex PCR, while TCRdb's copy carries only in-frame clones and drops some. That table supplies the V and J calls and clone size; D and trimming were determined from the DNA. This sample carries tens of thousands of clones, 70% to 90% of them seen once, and the ten largest clones take 1% to 1.5%. Trimming cost V 5 bases and J 7 bases; bases outside gene matches: 9. The CDR3 sequence is 15 residues long. Germline CDR1 is SGHTA and CDR2 is FQGNSA. Study outcomes and limitations: Without putative leukemic clones, patient CD4-sorted repertoires remained more clonal than healthy CD4+ repertoires. TRBV06-family usage was enriched in top patient clones (8/27) versus controls (2/35). No patients shared main leukemic clonotypes, though around 27% appeared at low frequency elsewhere.

The source of this sequence is a human donor in good health. Sequencing input: CD4+ T cells from blood buffy coats. The chain joins TRBV7-2 to TRBJ2-2, with 8 bases lining up with TRBD1. CDR3 bases: TGTGCCAGCAGCACGGACAGGGTTCAATTCGGGGAGCTGTTTTTT. Protein sequence: CASSTDRVQFGELFF.